This is a list of T cell receptor beta chains from one sample in a study of T cells in Graves' hyperthyroidism and ophthalmopathy. Using its own MiXCR run on the multiplex PCR reads, TCRdb lists one record per CDR3 protein. The sample carries a few hundred thousand distinct CDR3 sequences, 46% recorded once. Sequencing was done on a sample of peripheral blood or thyroid tissue (not recorded which). These receptors came from a woman aged 18-29 years with Graves' hyperthyroidism. Each CDR3 is given without its conserved first and last residue. Only some rows state a clone size, as once, few, many or a class for expanded clones.

J	size	V	CDR3
TRBJ1-5	many	TRBV4-1	ASSQESANQPQH
TRBJ2-4	NA	TRBV7-3	ASSFSAGVSLENIQY
TRBJ2-3	few	TRBV7-8	ASSLQPDTQY
TRBJ2-5	many	TRBV9	ASSGRRKTQY
TRBJ1-1	many	TRBV7-3	ASSLTLRGATEAF
TRBJ1-2	NA	TRBV2	ASRGQASNTGVSGGYT
TRBJ2-7	NA	TRBV2	ASIRRTGSYEQY
TRBJ1-5	many	TRBV2	ASSYQGYSNQPQH
TRBJ1-6	NA	TRBV20-1	SARRQPYNSPLH
TRBJ1-1	few	TRBV7-3	ASSQTGGYEAF
NA	NA	TRBV20-1	SATLAAYNEQF
TRBJ1-5	once	TRBV29-1	SVRQGDQPQH
TRBJ1-5	NA	TRBV2	ASRDREFRYEH
TRBJ1-1	NA	TRBV18	ASSPKPVAMNTEAF
TRBJ1-2	NA	TRBV29-1	SVEGLGRRDTQLT
TRBJ2-7	few	TRBV29-1	SVVRGRSYNEQY
TRBJ1-1	many	TRBV29-1	SVEGLEVEAF
TRBJ2-3	few	TRBV5-1	ASSGGPTDTQY
TRBJ2-7	many	TRBV4-1	ASSQGQEYEQY
TRBJ1-5	NA	TRBV20-1	SARDRVNSNQPQH
TRBJ2-5	once	TRBV24-1	ALPTEQETQY
TRBJ2-7	NA	TRBV10-3	AISDRDRAYEQY
NA	NA	TRBV20-1	SAGLAEIDNEQF
TRBJ2-7	NA	TRBV11-3	ASSLTWGTSGTGTYEQY
TRBJ2-7	many	TRBV7-9	ASSPLSYEQY
TRBJ2-1	NA	TRBV24-1	ATSDQDTRSSYNEQF
TRBJ2-3	few	TRBV2	ASGGLSDTQY
TRBJ2-7	NA	TRBV7-3	ASSLDPSGMYEQY
TRBJ2-2	once	TRBV7-9	ASSFGGAWYELF
TRBJ2-5	NA	TRBV7-2	ASSSGTGETQY
TRBJ2-2	NA	TRBV27	ASNPRGDAGELF
TRBJ2-7	many	TRBV29-1	SVEGAGKEQY
TRBJ2-7	NA	TRBV15	ATSSDSGIYEQY
TRBJ2-7	many	TRBV4-3	ASSQDPGGPGEQY
TRBJ2-3	NA	TRBV7-9	ASTFDTDTQY
TRBJ1-5	few	TRBV12-3/TRBV12-4	ASSLEGTGGPHQPQH
TRBJ2-7	NA	TRBV2	ANSEGGPYEQY
TRBJ2-2	NA	TRBV10-3	AIKATGARNTGELF
TRBJ1-2	many	TRBV14	ASSPGFGYGYT
TRBJ1-1	once	TRBV20-1	SAFGAGPEAF
TRBJ2-2	NA	TRBV12-3/TRBV12-4	ASSPGHTNTGELF
TRBJ1-5	NA	TRBV7-9	VSSGNQPQH
TRBJ1-6	many	TRBV19	ASSIGRASPLH
TRBJ2-7	NA	TRBV29-1	SEDRAKQY
TRBJ2-7	many	TRBV5-4	ASSLGTNNYEQY
TRBJ1-1	NA	TRBV2	ASSVGRRTYNEAF
TRBJ2-7	many	TRBV7-8	ASSLEAGESYEQY